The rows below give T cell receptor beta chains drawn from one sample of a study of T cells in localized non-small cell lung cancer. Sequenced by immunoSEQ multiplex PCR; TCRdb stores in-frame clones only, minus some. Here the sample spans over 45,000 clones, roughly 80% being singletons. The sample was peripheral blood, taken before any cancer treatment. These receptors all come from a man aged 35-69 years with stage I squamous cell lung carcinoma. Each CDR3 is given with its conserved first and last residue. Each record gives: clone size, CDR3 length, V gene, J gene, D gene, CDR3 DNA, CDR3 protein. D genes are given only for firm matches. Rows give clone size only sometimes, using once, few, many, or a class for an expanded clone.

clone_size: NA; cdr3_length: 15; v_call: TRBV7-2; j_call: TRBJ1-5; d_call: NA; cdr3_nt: TGTGCCAGCAGCTCCGGGGAATTCAAACAGCAGCCCCAGCATTTT; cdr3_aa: CASSSGEFKQQPQHF
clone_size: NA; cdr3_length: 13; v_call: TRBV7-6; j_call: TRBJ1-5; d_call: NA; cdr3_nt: TGTGCCAGCAGCTTAGGGACAAACCAGCCCCAGCATTTT; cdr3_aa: CASSLGTNQPQHF
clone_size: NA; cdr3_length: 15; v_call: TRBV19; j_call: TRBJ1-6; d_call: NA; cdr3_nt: TGTGCCAGTAGCTCAGGATGGGGGAAGAATTCACCCCTCCACTTT; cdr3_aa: CASSSGWGKNSPLHF
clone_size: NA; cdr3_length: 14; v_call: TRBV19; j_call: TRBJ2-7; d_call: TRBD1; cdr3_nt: TGTGCCAGTAGTATAGGGGACAGACAATACGAGCAGTACTTC; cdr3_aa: CASSIGDRQYEQYF
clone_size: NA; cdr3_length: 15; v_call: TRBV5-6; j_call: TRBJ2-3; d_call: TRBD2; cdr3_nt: TGTGCCAGCAGCTTGGACGGGGGGGCCTCAAATACGCAGTATTTT; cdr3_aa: CASSLDGGASNTQYF
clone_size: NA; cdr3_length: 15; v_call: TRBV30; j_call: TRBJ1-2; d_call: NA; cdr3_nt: TGTGCCTGGAGTGTCATAACAGGAGCACCCTATGGCTACACCTTC; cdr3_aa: CAWSVITGAPYGYTF
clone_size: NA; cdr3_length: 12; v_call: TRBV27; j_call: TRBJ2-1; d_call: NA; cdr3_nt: TGTGCCAGCAGTTTAAAAGGGAATGAGCAGTTCTTC; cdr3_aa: CASSLKGNEQFF
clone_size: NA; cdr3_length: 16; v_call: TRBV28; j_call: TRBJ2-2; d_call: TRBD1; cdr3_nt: TGTGCCAGCAACCGGGGGGACAGGGGAATCACCGGGGAGCTGTTTTTT; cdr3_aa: CASNRGDRGITGELFF
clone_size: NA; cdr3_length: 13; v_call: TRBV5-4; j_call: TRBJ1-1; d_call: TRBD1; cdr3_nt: TGTGCCAGCAGAGTGACAGGGGGCTCTGAAGCTTTCTTT; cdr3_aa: CASRVTGGSEAFF
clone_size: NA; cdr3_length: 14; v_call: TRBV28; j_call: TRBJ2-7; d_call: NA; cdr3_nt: TGTGCCAGCAGTTTATCGGGTGGGGGCCACGAGCAGTACTTC; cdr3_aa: CASSLSGGGHEQYF
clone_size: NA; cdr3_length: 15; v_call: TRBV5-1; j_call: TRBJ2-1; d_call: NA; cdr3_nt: TGCGCCAGCAGCTTACTCCTTCCCCCAAGGAATGAGCAGTTCTTC; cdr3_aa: CASSLLLPPRNEQFF
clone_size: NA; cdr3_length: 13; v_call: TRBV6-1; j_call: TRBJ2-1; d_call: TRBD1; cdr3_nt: TGTGCCAGCCCCCGGGACAGTTATACTGAGCAGTTCTTC; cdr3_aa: CASPRDSYTEQFF
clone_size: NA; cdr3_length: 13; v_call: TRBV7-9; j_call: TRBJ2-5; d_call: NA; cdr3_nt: TGTGCCAGCAGCCCGGGGGGCGGTGGGGAGCAGTACTTC; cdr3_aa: CASSPGGGGEQYF
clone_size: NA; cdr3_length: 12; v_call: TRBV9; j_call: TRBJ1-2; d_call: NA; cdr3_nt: TGTGCCAGCAGCACGTCACAGGGCGGCTACACCTTC; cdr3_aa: CASSTSQGGYTF
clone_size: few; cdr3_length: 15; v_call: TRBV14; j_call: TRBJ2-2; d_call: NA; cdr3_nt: TGTGCCAGCAGCCAAGCATCGAGTTACACCGGGGAGCTGTTTTTT; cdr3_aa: CASSQASSYTGELFF
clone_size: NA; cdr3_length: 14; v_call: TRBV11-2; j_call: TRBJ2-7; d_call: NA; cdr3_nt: TGTGCCAGCAGCTTAGGGAGGGGCTACTACGAGCAGTACTTC; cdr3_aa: CASSLGRGYYEQYF
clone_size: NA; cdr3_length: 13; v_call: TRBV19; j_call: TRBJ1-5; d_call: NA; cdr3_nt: TGTGCCAGTAGTATCTGGGAGAATCAGCCCCAGCATTTT; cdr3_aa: CASSIWENQPQHF
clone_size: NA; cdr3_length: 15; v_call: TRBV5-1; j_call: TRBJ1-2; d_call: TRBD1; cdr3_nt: TGCGCCAGCAGCTTGGGGACAGGGCCCTATGTAGGCTACACCTTC; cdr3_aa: CASSLGTGPYVGYTF
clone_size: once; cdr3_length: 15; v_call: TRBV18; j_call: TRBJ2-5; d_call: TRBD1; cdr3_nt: TGTGCCAGCTCACCCCCACAGGGGGCGGGAGAGACCCAGTACTTC; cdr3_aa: CASSPPQGAGETQYF
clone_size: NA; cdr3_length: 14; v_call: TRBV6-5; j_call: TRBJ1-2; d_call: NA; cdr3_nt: TGTGCCAGCAGTTCTCCGGGATCAAGTTATGGCTACACCTTC; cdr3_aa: CASSSPGSSYGYTF
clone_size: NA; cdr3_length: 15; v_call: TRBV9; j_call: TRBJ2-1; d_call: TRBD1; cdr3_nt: TGTGCCAGCAGCGTAGGATGGGACAGGGGAGTAGTTAAGTTCTTC; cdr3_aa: CASSVGWDRGVVKFF
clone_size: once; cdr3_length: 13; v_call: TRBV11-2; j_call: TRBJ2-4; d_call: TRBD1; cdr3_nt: TGTGCCAGCAGCACCGGGACAGGGAAAGTTCAGTACTTC; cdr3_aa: CASSTGTGKVQYF
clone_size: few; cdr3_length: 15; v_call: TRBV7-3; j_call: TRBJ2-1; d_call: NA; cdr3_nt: TGTGCCAGCAGCCTCTCGGAGAACTCCTACAATGAGCAGTTCTTC; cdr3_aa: CASSLSENSYNEQFF
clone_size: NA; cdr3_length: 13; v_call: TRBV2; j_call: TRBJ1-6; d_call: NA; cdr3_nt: TGTGCCAGCAAGTGGGGGGATAGTTCACCCCTCCACTTT; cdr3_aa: CASKWGDSSPLHF
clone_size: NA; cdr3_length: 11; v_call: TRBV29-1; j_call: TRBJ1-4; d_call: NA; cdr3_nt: TGCAGCGGACGGGACAATGAAAAACTGTTTTTT; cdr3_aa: CSGRDNEKLFF
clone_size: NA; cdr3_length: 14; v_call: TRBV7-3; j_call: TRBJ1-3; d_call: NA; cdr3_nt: TGTGCCAGCAGCCCCAACCCGTTGGGGGACACCATATATTTT; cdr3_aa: CASSPNPLGDTIYF
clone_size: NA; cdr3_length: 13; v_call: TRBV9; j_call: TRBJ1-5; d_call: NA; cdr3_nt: TGTGCCAGCAGCAGGGAGACCCATCAACCCCAGCATTTT; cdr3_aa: CASSRETHQPQHF
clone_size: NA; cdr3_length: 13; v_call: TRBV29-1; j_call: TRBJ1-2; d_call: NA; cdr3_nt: TGCAGCGCCCTAGGAGGGACACACTATGGCTACACCTTC; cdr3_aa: CSALGGTHYGYTF
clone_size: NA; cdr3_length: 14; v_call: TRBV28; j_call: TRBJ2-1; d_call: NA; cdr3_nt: TGTGCCAGCAGTCCTCCGGGGTCCTACAATGAGCAGTTCTTC; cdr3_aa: CASSPPGSYNEQFF
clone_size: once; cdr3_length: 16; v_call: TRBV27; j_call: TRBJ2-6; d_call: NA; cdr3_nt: TGTGCCAGCAGTCCGTTAGGGGGGCCTGGGGCCAACGTCCTGACTTTC; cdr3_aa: CASSPLGGPGANVLTF
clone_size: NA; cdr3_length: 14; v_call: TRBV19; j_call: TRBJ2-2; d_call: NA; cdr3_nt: TGTGCCAGTAGTGGGGCCTGGAAGACCGGGGAGCTGTTTTTT; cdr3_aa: CASSGAWKTGELFF
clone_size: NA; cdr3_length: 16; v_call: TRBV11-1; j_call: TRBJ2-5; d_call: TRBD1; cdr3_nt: TGTGCCAGCAGCTTAGCGCAGGGACAGGGGCCAGAGACCCAGTACTTC; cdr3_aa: CASSLAQGQGPETQYF
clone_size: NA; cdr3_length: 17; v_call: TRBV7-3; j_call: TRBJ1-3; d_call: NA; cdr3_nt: TGTGCCAGCAGCTCACCCAGCGCAGGGAGCTCTGGAAACACCATATATTTT; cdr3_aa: CASSSPSAGSSGNTIYF
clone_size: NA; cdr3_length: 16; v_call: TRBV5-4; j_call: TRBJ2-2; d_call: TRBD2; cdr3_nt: TGTGCCAGCAGCTTGGGAAGCGGGGGGAACACCGGGGAGCTGTTTTTT; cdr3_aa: CASSLGSGGNTGELFF
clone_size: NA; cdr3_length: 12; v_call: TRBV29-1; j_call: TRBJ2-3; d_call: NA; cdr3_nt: TGCAGCGTTGTTGTTGGCCCAGATACGCAGTATTTT; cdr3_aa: CSVVVGPDTQYF
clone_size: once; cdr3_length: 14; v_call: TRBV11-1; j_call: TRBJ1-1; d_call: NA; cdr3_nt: TGTGCCAGCAGCTTACTGGGTACGAACACTGAAGCTTTCTTT; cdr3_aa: CASSLLGTNTEAFF
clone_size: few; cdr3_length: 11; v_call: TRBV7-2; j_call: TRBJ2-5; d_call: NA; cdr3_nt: TGTGCCAGCAGCGCAAAGGAGACCCAGTACTTC; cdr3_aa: CASSAKETQYF
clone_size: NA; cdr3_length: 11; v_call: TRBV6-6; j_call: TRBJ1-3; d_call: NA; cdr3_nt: TGTGCCGGCAAGGGGGGCAACACCATATATTTT; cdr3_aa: CAGKGGNTIYF